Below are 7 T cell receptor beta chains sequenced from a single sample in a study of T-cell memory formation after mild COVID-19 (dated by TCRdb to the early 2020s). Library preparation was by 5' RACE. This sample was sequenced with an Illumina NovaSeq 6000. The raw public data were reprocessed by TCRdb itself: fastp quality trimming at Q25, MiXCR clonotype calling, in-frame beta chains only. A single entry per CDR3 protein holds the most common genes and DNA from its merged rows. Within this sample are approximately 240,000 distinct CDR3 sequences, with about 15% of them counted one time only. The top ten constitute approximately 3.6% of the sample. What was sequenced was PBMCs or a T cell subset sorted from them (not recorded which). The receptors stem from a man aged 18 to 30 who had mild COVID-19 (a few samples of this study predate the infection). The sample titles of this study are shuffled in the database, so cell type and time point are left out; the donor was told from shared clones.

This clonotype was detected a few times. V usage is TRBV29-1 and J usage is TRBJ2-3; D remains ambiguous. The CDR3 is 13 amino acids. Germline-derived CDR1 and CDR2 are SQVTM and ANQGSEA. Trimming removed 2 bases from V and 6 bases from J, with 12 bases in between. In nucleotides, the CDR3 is TGCAGCGTTGAAAACAGCTTAGGGGATACGCAGTATTTT. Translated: CSVENSLGDTQYF.

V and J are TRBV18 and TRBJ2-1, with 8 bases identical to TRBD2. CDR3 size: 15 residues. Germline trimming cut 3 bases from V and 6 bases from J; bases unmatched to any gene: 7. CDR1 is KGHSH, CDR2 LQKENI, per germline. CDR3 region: CASSPRSAGGNEQFF. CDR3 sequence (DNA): TGTGCCAGCTCACCCCGGTCGGCGGGGGGCAATGAGCAGTTCTTC. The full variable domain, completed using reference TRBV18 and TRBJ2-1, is NAGVMQNPRHLVRRRGQEARLRCSPMKGHSHVYWYRQLPEEGLKFMVYLQKENIIDESGMPKERFSAEFPKEGPSILRIQQVVRGDSAAYFCASSPRSAGGNEQFFGPGTRLTVL.

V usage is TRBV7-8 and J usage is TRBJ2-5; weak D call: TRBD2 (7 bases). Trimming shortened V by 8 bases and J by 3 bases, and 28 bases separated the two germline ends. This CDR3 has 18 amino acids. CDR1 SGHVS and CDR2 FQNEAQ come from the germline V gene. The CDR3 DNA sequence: TGTGCCAGCCATAGGGGGGGAGAGGGGGGCGCAAGAAAAGAGACCCAGTACTTC. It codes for CASHRGGEGGARKETQYF.

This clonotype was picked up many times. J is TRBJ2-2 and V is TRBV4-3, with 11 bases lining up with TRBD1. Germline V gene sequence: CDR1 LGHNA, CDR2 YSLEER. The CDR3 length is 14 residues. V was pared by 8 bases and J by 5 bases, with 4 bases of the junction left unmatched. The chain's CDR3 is CASRRDRGTGELFF. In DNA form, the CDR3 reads TGCGCCAGCCGGCGGGACAGGGGGACCGGGGAGCTGTTTTTT.

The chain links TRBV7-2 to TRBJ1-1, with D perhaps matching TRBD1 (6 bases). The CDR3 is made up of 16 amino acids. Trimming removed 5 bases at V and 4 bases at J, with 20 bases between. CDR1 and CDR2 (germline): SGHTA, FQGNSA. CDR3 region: CASSRMGGAPLTEAFF. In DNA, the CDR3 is TGTGCCAGCAGCCGGATGGGGGGGGCCCCCCTCACTGAAGCTTTCTTT.

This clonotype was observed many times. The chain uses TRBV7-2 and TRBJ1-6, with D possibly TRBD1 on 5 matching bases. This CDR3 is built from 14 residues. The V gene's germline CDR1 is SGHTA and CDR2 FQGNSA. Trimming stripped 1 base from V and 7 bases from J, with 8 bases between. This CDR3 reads CASSLDRRNSPLHF. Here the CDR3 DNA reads TGTGCCAGCAGCTTAGACAGGAGGAATTCACCCCTCCACTTT.

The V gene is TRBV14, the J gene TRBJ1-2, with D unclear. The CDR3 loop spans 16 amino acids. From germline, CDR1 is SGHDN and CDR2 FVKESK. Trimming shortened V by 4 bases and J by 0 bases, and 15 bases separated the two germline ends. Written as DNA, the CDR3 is TGTGCCAGCAGCCCGATCTCTATTGCGGCTAACTATGGCTACACCTTC. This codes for CASSPISIAANYGYTF.